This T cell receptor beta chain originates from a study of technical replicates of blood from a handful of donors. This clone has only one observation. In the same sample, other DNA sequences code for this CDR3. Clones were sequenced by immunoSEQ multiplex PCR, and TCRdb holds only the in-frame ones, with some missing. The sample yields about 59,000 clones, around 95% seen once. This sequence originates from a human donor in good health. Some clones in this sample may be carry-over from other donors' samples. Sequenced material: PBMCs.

Written as DNA, the CDR3 is TGTGCCAGCAGCTTAGTCAGCTCTGGAAACACCATATATTTT. Its protein is CASSLVSSGNTIYF. The V gene is TRBV7-2, the J gene TRBJ1-3; unclear D gene. Trimming removed 1 base from V and 0 bases from J, with 4 bases in between. Germline CDR1 reads SGHTA; CDR2 reads FQGNSA. The CDR3 covers 14 residues.